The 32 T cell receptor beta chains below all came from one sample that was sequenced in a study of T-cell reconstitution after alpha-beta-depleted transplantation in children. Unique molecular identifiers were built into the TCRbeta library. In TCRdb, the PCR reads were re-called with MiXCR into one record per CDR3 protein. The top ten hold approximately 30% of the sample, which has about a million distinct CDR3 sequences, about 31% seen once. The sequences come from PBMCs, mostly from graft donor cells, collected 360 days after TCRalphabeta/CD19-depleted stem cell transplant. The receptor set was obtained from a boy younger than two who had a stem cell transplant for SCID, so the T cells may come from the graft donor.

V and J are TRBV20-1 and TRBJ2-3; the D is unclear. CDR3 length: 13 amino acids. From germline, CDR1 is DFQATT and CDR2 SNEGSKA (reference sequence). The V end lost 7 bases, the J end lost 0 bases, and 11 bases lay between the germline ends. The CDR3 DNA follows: TGCAGTGTGGCGATACCTAGCACAGATACGCAGTATTTT. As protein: CSVAIPSTDTQYF.

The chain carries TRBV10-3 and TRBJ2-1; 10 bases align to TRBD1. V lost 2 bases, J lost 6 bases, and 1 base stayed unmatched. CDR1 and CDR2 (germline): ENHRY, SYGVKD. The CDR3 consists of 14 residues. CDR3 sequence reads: CAISEDRGLNEQFF. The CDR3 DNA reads TGTGCCATCAGTGAGGACAGGGGGCTCAATGAGCAGTTCTTC.

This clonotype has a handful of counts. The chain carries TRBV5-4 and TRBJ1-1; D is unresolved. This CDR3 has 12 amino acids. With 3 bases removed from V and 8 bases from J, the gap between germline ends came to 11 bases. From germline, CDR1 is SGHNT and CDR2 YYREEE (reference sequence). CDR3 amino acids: CASSSGIQEAFF. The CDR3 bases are TGTGCCAGCAGCTCTGGGATACAAGAAGCTTTCTTT.

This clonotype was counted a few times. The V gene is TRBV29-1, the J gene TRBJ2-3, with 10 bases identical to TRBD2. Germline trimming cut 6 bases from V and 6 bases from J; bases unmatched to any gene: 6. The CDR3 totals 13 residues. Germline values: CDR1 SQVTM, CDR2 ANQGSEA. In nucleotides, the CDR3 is TGCAGCGTAAGCGGGGGGGCCGATGATACGCAGTATTTT. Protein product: CSVSGGADDTQYF.

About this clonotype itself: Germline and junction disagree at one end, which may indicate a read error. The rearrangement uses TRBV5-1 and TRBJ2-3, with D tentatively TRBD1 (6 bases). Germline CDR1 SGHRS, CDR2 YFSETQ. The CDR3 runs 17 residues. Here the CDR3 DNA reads TGCGACAGCAGCTTGGCCATGGGGGCCACTAGCACAGATACGCAGTATTTT. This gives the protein CDSSLAMGATSTDTQYF.

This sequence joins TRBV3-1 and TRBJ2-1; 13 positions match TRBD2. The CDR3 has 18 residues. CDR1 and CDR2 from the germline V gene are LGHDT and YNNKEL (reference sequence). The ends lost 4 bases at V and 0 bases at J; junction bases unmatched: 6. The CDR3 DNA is TGTGCCAGCAGCCTGAGGACTAGCGGGGGCCTCTCCTACAATGAGCAGTTCTTC. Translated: CASSLRTSGGLSYNEQFF.

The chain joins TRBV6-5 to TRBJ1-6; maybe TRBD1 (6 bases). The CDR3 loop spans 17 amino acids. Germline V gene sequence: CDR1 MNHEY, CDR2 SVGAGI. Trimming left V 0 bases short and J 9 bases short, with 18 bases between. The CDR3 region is CASSYSDGGFGSSPLHF. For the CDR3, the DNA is TGTGCCAGCAGTTACTCGGACGGGGGCTTTGGGAGTTCACCCCTCCACTTT.

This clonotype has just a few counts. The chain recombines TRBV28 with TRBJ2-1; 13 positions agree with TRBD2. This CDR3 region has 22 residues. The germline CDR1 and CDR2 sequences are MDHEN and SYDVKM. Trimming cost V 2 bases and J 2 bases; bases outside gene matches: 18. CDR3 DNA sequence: TGTGCCAGCAGTTTAGTGATCCCCCCACTAGCGGGGGGGCCTGAGGCCTACAATGAGCAGTTCTTC. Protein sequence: CASSLVIPPLAGGPEAYNEQFF.

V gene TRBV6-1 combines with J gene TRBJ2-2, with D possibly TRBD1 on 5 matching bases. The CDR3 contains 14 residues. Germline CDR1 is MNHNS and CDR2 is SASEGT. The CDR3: CAGATALHTGELFF. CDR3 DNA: TGTGCAGGCGCGACAGCCCTCCACACCGGGGAGCTGTTTTTT.

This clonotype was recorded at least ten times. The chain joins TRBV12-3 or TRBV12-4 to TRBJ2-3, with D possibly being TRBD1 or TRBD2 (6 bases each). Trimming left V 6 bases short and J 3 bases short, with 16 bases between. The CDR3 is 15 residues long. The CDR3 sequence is CASSPQQGGTDTQYF. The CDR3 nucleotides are TGTGCCAGCAGCCCCCAACAGGGAGGAACAGATACGCAGTATTTT.

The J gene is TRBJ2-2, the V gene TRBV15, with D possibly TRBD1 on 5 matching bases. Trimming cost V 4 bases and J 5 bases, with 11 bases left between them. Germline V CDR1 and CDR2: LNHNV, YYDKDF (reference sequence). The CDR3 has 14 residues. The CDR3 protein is CATSKGILTGELFF. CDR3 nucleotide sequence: TGTGCCACCAGCAAGGGGATCCTTACCGGGGAGCTGTTTTTT.

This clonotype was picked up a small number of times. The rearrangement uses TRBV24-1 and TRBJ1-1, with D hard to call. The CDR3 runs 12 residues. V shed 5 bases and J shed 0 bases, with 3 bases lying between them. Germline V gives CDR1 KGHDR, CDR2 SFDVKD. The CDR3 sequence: CATSGLNTEAFF. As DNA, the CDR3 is TGTGCCACCAGTGGTCTGAACACTGAAGCTTTCTTT.

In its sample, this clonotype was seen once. The CDR3 is CASSQRWGPLATGELFF. For the CDR3, the DNA is TGCGCCAGCAGCCAGAGGTGGGGTCCTCTCGCCACCGGGGAGCTGTTTTTT. The chain uses TRBV4-3 and TRBJ2-2, with no clear D. Germline values: CDR1 LGHNA, CDR2 YSLEER. Trimming pared 3 bases from V and 4 bases from J, leaving 18 bases between. CDR3 length equals 17 residues.

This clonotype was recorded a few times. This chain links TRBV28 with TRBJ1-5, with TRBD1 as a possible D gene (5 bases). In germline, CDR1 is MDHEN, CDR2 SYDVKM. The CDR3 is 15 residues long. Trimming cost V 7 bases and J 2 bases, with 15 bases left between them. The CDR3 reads CASILRDRGNQPQHF. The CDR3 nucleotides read TGTGCCAGCATTCTCAGGGATAGGGGCAATCAGCCCCAGCATTTT.

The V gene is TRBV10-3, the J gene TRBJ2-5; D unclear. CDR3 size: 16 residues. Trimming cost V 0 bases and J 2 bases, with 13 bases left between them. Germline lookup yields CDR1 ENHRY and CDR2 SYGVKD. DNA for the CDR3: TGTGCCATCAGTGAGTCCTTCCTGGCAGGTCAAGAGACCCAGTACTTC. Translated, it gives CAISESFLAGQETQYF.

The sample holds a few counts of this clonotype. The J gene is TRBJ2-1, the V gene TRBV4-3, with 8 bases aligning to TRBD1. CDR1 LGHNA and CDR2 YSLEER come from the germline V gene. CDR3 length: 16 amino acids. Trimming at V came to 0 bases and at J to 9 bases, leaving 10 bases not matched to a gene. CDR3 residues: CASSQDSRTGLAEQFF. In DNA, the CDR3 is TGCGCCAGCAGCCAAGATAGTCGGACAGGGCTTGCTGAGCAGTTCTTC.

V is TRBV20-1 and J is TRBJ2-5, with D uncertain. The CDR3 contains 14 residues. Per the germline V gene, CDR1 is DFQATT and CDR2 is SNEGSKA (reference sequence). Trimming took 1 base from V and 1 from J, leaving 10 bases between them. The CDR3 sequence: CSARGWAPQETQYF. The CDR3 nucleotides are TGCAGTGCTAGAGGTTGGGCGCCCCAAGAGACCCAGTACTTC.

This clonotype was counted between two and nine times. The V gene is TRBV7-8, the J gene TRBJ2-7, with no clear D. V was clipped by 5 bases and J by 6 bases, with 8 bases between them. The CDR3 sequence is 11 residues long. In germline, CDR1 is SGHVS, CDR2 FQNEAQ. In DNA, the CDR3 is TGTGCCAGCAGCCCCCTCAGCGAGCAGTACTTC. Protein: CASSPLSEQYF.

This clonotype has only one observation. Here the CDR3 DNA reads TGTGCCAGCAGCTTAATCCGGGGCGTGGCTCCAAAAAGGGATGAGCAGTTCTTC. Translated: CASSLIRGVAPKRDEQFF. The chain has TRBV11-1 and TRBJ2-1, with D possibly being TRBD1 or TRBD2 (5 bases each). This CDR3 region has 18 residues. CDR1 SGHAT and CDR2 FQDESV come from the germline V gene (reference sequence). Trimming cost V 2 bases and J 8 bases, with 25 bases left between them.

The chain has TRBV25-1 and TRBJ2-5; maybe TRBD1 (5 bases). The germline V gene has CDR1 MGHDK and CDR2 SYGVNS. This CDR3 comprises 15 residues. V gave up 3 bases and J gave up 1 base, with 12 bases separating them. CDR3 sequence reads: CASSDFRQPQETQYF. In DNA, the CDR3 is TGTGCCAGCAGTGATTTTAGACAGCCCCAAGAGACCCAGTACTTC.

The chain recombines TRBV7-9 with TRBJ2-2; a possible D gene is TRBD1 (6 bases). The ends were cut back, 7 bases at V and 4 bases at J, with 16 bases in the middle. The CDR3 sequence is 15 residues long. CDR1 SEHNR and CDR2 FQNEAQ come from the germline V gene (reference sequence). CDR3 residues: CASTSDRGGTGELFF. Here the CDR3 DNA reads TGTGCCAGCACCTCGGACCGAGGGGGCACCGGGGAGCTGTTTTTT.

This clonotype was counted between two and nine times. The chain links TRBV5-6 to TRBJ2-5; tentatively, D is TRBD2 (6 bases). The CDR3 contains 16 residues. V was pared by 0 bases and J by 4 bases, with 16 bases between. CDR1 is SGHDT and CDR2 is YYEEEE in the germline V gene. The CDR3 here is CASSLGEDFWGETQYF. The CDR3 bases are TGTGCCAGCAGCTTGGGGGAGGATTTTTGGGGAGAGACCCAGTACTTC. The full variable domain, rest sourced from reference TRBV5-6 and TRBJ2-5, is DAGVTQSPTHLIKTRGQQVTLRCSPKSGHDTVSWYQQALGQGPQFIFQYYEEEERQRGNFPDRFSGHQFPNYSSELNVNALLLGDSALYLCASSLGEDFWGETQYFGPGTRLLVL.

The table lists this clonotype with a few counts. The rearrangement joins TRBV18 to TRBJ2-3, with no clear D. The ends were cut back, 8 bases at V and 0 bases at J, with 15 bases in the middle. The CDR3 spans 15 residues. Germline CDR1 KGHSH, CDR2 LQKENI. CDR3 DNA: TGTGCCAGCACCCCCTTCATGGACAGCACAGATACGCAGTATTTT. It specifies CASTPFMDSTDTQYF.

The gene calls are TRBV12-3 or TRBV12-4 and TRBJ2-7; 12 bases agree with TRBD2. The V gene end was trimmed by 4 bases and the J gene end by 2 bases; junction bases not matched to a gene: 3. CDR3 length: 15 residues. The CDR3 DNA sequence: TGTGCCAGCAGTTCGACTAGCGGGGGAACCTACGAGCAGTACTTC. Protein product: CASSSTSGGTYEQYF.

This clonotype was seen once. DNA for the CDR3: TGTGCCAGCAGCCGATTTCAGGGTTCGGAGACCCAGTACTTC. Its translation: CASSRFQGSETQYF. V is TRBV7-2 and J is TRBJ2-5, with a weak D call TRBD1 (5 bases). V lost 5 bases, J lost 5 bases, and 15 bases lay in between. Germline V lookup: CDR1 SGHTA, CDR2 FQGNSA. The CDR3 has 14 amino acids. Full variable domain (missing parts from reference TRBV7-2 and TRBJ2-5): GAGVSQSPSNKVTEKGKDVELRCDPISGHTALYWYRQSLGQGLEFLIYFQGNSAPDKSGLPSDRFSAERTGGSVSTLTIQRTQQEDSAVYLCASSRFQGSETQYFGPGTRLLVL.

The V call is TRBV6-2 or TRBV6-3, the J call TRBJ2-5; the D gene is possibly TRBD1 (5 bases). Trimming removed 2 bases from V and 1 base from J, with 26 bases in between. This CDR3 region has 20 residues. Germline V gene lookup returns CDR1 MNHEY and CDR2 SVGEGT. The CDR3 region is CASSYGIFDRARAIQETQYF. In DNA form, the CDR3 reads TGTGCCAGCAGTTACGGGATCTTCGACCGGGCCAGGGCAATCCAAGAGACCCAGTACTTC.

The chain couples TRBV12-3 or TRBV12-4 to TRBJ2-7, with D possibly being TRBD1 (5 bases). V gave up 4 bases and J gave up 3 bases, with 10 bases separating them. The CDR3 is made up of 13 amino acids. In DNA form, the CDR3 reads TGTGCCAGCAGTTCCCTAGGGGTCTACGAGCAGTACTTC. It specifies CASSSLGVYEQYF.

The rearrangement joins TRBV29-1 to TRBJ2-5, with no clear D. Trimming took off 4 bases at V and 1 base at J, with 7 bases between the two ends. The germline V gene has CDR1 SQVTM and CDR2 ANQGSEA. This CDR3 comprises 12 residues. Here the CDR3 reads CSVVSLQETQYF. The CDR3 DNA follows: TGCAGCGTTGTCTCACTCCAAGAGACCCAGTACTTC.

The CDR3 region is CASSEEEGRGNQPQHF. Here the CDR3 DNA reads TGTGCCAGCAGTGAAGAGGAGGGACGGGGCAATCAGCCCCAGCATTTT. V is TRBV6-1 and J is TRBJ1-5; D may be TRBD1 (5 bases). Germline loops: CDR1 MNHNS, CDR2 SASEGT. V dropped 1 base and J dropped 2 bases, with 12 bases sitting between them. The CDR3 consists of 16 residues.

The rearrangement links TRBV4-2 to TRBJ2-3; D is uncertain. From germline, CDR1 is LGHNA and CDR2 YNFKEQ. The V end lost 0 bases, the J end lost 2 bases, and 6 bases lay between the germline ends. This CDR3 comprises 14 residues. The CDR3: CASSQEVNTDTQYF. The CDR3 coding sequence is TGTGCCAGCAGCCAAGAGGTGAACACAGATACGCAGTATTTT.

CDR3 nucleotide sequence: TGCGCCAGCAGCCAACTTCTCGCGGCTGGCCGTTCCTACAATGAGCAGTTCTTC. Its protein is CASSQLLAAGRSYNEQFF. The chain links TRBV4-1 to TRBJ2-1; D not certain. Germline CDR1 reads MGHRA; CDR2 reads YSYEKL. The V and J ends lost 2 bases and 1 base respectively, with 18 bases between them. The CDR3 sequence is 18 residues long.

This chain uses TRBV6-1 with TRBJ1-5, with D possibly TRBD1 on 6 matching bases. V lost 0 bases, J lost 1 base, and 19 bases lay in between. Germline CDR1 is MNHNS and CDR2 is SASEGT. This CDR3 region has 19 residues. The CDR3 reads CASSEAQGRGYTSNQPQHF. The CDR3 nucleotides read TGTGCCAGCAGTGAAGCACAGGGAAGAGGATATACGAGCAATCAGCCCCAGCATTTT.